The 6 T cell receptor beta chains below all came from one sample that was sequenced in a study of CD8+ T cells in alopecia areata. cDNA reverse transcribed from extracted RNA served as the sequencing template. Some clones are missing from TCRdb's copy, which holds only in-frame ones; the method was immunoSEQ multiplex PCR. The sample has under 200,000 clones, less than 70% seen once. Treatment given: oral pan-JAK inhibitor, 5-10 mg twice daily. The sequences come from CD4+ T cells sorted from blood, collected at week 4, from a patient treated with tofacitinib. The receptors shown here come from a human donor with alopecia areata.

The gene calls are TRBV15 and TRBJ1-2; the match to TRBD1 covers 7 bases. Unmatched junction bases numbered 7, after V lost 8 bases and J lost 4 bases. Germline assignment: CDR1 LNHNV and CDR2 YYDKDF (reference sequence). The CDR3 runs to 13 residues. The CDR3 sequence is CATGPQGGYGYTF. The CDR3, as DNA: TGTGCCACCGGACCCCAGGGGGGCTATGGCTACACCTTC.

This clone was counted a few times. The rearrangement uses TRBV4-3 and TRBJ1-6; D perhaps matches TRBD1 (6 bases). Germline assignment: CDR1 LGHNA and CDR2 YSLEER. The CDR3 loop spans 19 amino acids. V was trimmed by 0 bases and J by 0 bases, leaving 15 bases between them. In DNA form, the CDR3 reads TGCGCCAGCAGCCAAGATTGGTACAGGGAGAGCTCCTATAATTCACCCCTCCACTTT. Its translation is CASSQDWYRESSYNSPLHF.

The CDR3: CAGGLLPEGHNQPQHF. CDR3 bases: TGTGCCGGGGGGCTCCTCCCAGAGGGACACAATCAGCCCCAGCATTTT. This chain joins TRBV6-8 and TRBJ1-5, with D possibly TRBD1 on 6 matching bases. V lost 11 bases to trimming and J lost 3 bases, with 23 bases between them. Germline V gene data show CDR1 as MNHGY and CDR2 as SAAAGT. The CDR3 totals 16 residues.

This chain connects TRBV5-4 to TRBJ1-1, with 7 bases lining up with TRBD1. The CDR3 is 15 amino acids. Germline V lookup: CDR1 SGHNT, CDR2 YYREEE (reference sequence). V lost 4 bases and J lost 3; bases outside the gene matches: 9. This chain's CDR3 is CASSPAGTADTEAFF. The DNA of the CDR3 is TGTGCCAGCAGCCCAGCCGGGACAGCGGACACTGAAGCTTTCTTT.

The chain has TRBV5-6 and TRBJ2-5; D is possibly TRBD1 (7 bases). The CDR3 length is 13 residues. Trimming left V 4 bases short and J 2 bases short, with 9 bases between. Germline CDR1 SGHDT, CDR2 YYEEEE. For the CDR3, the DNA is TGTGCCAGCAGCGCGGGACAGCAAGAGACCCAGTACTTC. Translation: CASSAGQQETQYF.

The chain couples TRBV15 to TRBJ1-4, with D uncertain. CDR1 and CDR2 (germline): LNHNV, YYDKDF (reference sequence). CDR3 length: 18 amino acids. V lost 0 bases, J lost 8 bases, and 22 bases lay in between. CDR3 nucleotide sequence: TGTGCCACCAGCAGAGATGTGGCAATGGCACTGAAAAGAGAAAAACTGTTTTTT. Protein: CATSRDVAMALKREKLFF.